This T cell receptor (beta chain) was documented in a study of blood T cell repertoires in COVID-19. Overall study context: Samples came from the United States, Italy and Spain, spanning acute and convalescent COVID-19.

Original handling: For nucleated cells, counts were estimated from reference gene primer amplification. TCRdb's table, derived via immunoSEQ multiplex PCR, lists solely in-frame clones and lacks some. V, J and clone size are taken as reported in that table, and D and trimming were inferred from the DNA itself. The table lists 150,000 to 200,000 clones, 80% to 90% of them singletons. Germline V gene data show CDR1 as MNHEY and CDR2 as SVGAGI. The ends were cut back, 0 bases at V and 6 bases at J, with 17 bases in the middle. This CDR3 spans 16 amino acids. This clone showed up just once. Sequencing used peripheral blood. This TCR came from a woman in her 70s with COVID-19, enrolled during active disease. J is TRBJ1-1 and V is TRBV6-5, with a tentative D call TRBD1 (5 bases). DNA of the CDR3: TGTGCCAGCAGTTACTCTGGCAGGGCGGGGTTGGCTGAAGCTTTCTTT. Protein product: CASSYSGRAGLAEAFF.